The rows below give T cell receptor beta chains drawn from one sample of a study of blood T cell repertoires in COVID-19. Sequenced by immunoSEQ multiplex PCR; TCRdb stores in-frame clones only, minus some. The sample shows some 30,000 clones, roughly 86% of them seen only once. The sample consisted of peripheral blood. These receptors were obtained from a human donor in a cohort sampled during active COVID-19. The donor label of this sample is uncertain. CDR3s include the opening cysteine and the closing phenylalanine or tryptophan. A D gene is named only where the DNA matches it firmly. Where a row states a size, it is once, few, many or the class of an expanded clone; other rows omit it.

size: -
D: -
V: TRBV7-9
J: TRBJ1-2
DNA: TGTGCCAGCAGCTCTACCCGGACAGACTCGACTAACTATGGCTACACCTTC
CDR3: CASSSTRTDSTNYGYTF

size: -
D: -
V: TRBV14
J: TRBJ1-2
DNA: TGTGCCAGCAGCCCCGACATCGACTATGGCTACACCTTC
CDR3: CASSPDIDYGYTF

size: -
D: TRBD1
V: TRBV11-1
J: TRBJ2-2
DNA: TGTGCCAGCAGCTTCGACAGGGCCGGGGAGCTGTTTTTT
CDR3: CASSFDRAGELFF

size: -
D: TRBD1
V: TRBV5-1
J: TRBJ2-5
DNA: TGCGCCAGCAGCCAAGCCGGGACAGGGCAAGAGACCCAGTACTTC
CDR3: CASSQAGTGQETQYF

size: -
D: -
V: TRBV4-1
J: TRBJ2-7
DNA: TGCGCCAGCAGCCAAACGGCGGGTCCCTCCTACGAGCAGTACTTC
CDR3: CASSQTAGPSYEQYF

size: -
D: -
V: TRBV28
J: TRBJ2-7
DNA: TGTGCCAGCAGTTTAGGGGCCTCGGAGCGCCACGAGCAGTACTTC
CDR3: CASSLGASERHEQYF

size: -
D: TRBD1
V: TRBV28
J: TRBJ2-5
DNA: TGTGCCAGCAGTCTCCGGGACAGTACTGCCGTAGCCCAGTACTTC
CDR3: CASSLRDSTAVAQYF

size: -
D: -
V: TRBV27
J: TRBJ2-7
DNA: TGTGCCACCTCGGAGGGGAGATCCTACGAGCAGTACTTC
CDR3: CATSEGRSYEQYF

size: -
D: TRBD1
V: TRBV27
J: TRBJ1-2
DNA: TGTGCCAGCAGTTTATTCAGACAGGGTGGTTACGGCTACACCTTC
CDR3: CASSLFRQGGYGYTF

size: once
D: -
V: TRBV5-5
J: TRBJ1-6
DNA: TGTGCCAGCAGCTTGCAGGGGTTGGATTCACCCCTCCACTTT
CDR3: CASSLQGLDSPLHF

size: -
D: TRBD1
V: TRBV5-1
J: TRBJ1-4
DNA: TGCGCCAGCAGCTTGGCCATTCGTCAGGGGGCGGTTACTAATGAAAAACTGTTTTTT
CDR3: CASSLAIRQGAVTNEKLFF

size: -
D: -
V: TRBV19
J: TRBJ2-2
DNA: TGTGCCAGTAGTCTTGGCTCGGGGTACGGGGAGCTGTTTTTT
CDR3: CASSLGSGYGELFF

size: -
D: -
V: TRBV5-6
J: TRBJ1-1
DNA: TGTGCCAGCAGCTCCATATGGTCGGACACTGAAGCTTTCTTT
CDR3: CASSSIWSDTEAFF

size: few
D: -
V: TRBV24-1
J: TRBJ2-1
DNA: TGTGCCACCAGTGCCCCCTCGGGAGGGGGCTTGGATGAGCAGTTCTTC
CDR3: CATSAPSGGGLDEQFF

size: -
D: TRBD2
V: TRBV27
J: TRBJ2-1
DNA: TGTGCCAGCAGTTTAGGACTAGCGGGAGGCCGCTCCTACAATGAGCAGTTCTTC
CDR3: CASSLGLAGGRSYNEQFF

size: -
D: -
V: TRBV11-1
J: TRBJ2-3
DNA: TGTGCCAGCAGCTCCTCGCGGAGGGGAGATACGCAGTATTTT
CDR3: CASSSSRRGDTQYF

size: -
D: -
V: TRBV11-1
J: TRBJ2-7
DNA: TGTGCCAGCAGCTCTTACTCCTACGAGCAGTACTTC
CDR3: CASSSYSYEQYF

size: -
D: TRBD2
V: TRBV3-1/TRBV3-2
J: TRBJ2-1
DNA: TGTGCCAGCAGCCCCAGCGGGAGGGCCCACAATGAGCAGTTCTTC
CDR3: CASSPSGRAHNEQFF

size: -
D: -
V: TRBV7-9
J: TRBJ1-1
DNA: TGTGCCAGCAGCTTAGTTCCGGGAAACCCTGAAGCTTTCTTT
CDR3: CASSLVPGNPEAFF

size: -
D: -
V: TRBV24-1
J: TRBJ1-4
DNA: TGTGCCACCAGTGATAGCAGGGTTGGAGATGAAAAACTGTTTTTT
CDR3: CATSDSRVGDEKLFF

size: -
D: -
V: TRBV5-1
J: TRBJ2-5
DNA: TGCGCCAGCAGCATTCTCGGTGAGGAGACCCAGTACTTC
CDR3: CASSILGEETQYF

size: -
D: TRBD1
V: TRBV9
J: TRBJ1-3
DNA: TGTGCCAGCAGGCAGACAGGGGGTGGAAACACCATATATTTT
CDR3: CASRQTGGGNTIYF

size: -
D: -
V: TRBV15
J: TRBJ2-5
DNA: TGTGCCACCAGCAGAGATGGACAGTGGAGGGAGACCCAGTACTTC
CDR3: CATSRDGQWRETQYF

size: -
D: -
V: TRBV10-1
J: TRBJ2-7
DNA: TGCGCCAGCAGTGAGTCGGGGGCTAGAACGTACGAGCAGTACTTC
CDR3: CASSESGARTYEQYF

size: -
D: TRBD1
V: TRBV3-1/TRBV3-2
J: TRBJ1-1
DNA: TGTGCCAGCAGCCTCGGACAGGGGGCGGGAGCTGGGGAGGCTTTCTTT
CDR3: CASSLGQGAGAGEAFF

size: once
D: -
V: TRBV11-2
J: TRBJ1-1
DNA: TGTGCCAGCAGCACCAAGCGGGGGGGGATTACTGAAGCTTTCTTT
CDR3: CASSTKRGGITEAFF

size: -
D: TRBD2
V: TRBV5-1
J: TRBJ2-7
DNA: TGCGCCAGCAGCCGGGAGGTCAATGTGGGCAGCTCCTACGAGCAGTACTTC
CDR3: CASSREVNVGSSYEQYF

size: -
D: -
V: TRBV19
J: TRBJ1-6
DNA: TGTGCCAGTAGTATCCCACCAGATTCACCCCTCCACTTT
CDR3: CASSIPPDSPLHF

size: -
D: TRBD1
V: TRBV28
J: TRBJ2-5
DNA: TGTGCCAGCGGTCTGACAGGGGGAGAGACCCAGTACTTC
CDR3: CASGLTGGETQYF

size: -
D: TRBD1
V: TRBV5-1
J: TRBJ2-2
DNA: TGCGCCAGCAGCTCAACAGGGGGGAACACCGGGGAGCTGTTTTTT
CDR3: CASSSTGGNTGELFF

size: -
D: -
V: TRBV11-2
J: TRBJ2-2
DNA: TGTGCCAGCAGCTTAGGGATAGCCTCGAACACCGGGGAGCTGTTTTTT
CDR3: CASSLGIASNTGELFF

size: few
D: TRBD2
V: TRBV4-2
J: TRBJ2-1
DNA: TGTGCCAGCAGCCAAGATTTAGCGGGGAGGGGCAATGAGCAGTTCTTC
CDR3: CASSQDLAGRGNEQFF

size: -
D: -
V: TRBV11-3
J: TRBJ1-6
DNA: TGTGCCAGCAGCTTGAGGCAGCAAAATTCACCCCTCCACTTT
CDR3: CASSLRQQNSPLHF